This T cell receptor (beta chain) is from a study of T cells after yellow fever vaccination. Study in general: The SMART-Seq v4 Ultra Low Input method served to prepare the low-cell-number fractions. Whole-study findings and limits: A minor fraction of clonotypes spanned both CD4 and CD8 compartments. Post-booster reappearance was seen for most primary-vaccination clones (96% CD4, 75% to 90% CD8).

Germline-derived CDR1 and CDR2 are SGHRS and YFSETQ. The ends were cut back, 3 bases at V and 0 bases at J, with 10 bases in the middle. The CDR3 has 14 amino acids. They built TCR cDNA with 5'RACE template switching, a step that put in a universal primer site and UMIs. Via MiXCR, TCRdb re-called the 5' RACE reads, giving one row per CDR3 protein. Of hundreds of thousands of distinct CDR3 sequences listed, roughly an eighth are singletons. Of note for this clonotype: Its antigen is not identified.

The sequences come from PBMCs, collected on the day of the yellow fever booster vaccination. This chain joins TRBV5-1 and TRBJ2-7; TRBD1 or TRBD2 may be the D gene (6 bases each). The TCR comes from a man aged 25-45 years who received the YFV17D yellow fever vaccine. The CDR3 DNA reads TGCGCCAGCAGCTGGGGGGACAACTCCTACGAGCAGTACTTC. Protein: CASSWGDNSYEQYF.